What follows describes a single TCR beta chain. Compared with germline, one end of the junction differs, possibly owing to a read error. This record belongs to a study of metastatic and nonmetastatic thyroid tumors. Study-wide context: Blood and tumor or nodule tissue repertoires from malignant and benign thyroid patients were compared.

Thyroid surgery was preceded by no treatment in any patient. TCRdb re-clonotyped the PCR reads through MiXCR. The sample includes fewer than 40,000 clones, over 12% of them seen just once. This TCR derives from a male donor with papillary thyroid cancer or a benign thyroid nodule (not recorded which). Some clones in this sample may be carry-over from other donors' samples. The sample consisted of blood.

The CDR3 region is CSVRGQGETQYF. The DNA of the CDR3 is TGCAGTGTTAGAGGCCAGGGGGAGACCCAGTACTTC. The rearrangement links TRBV20-1 to TRBJ2-5; a weak D match, TRBD1 (6 bases). The CDR3 spans 12 residues. The germline gives CDR1 DFQATT, CDR2 SNEGSKA (reference sequence).